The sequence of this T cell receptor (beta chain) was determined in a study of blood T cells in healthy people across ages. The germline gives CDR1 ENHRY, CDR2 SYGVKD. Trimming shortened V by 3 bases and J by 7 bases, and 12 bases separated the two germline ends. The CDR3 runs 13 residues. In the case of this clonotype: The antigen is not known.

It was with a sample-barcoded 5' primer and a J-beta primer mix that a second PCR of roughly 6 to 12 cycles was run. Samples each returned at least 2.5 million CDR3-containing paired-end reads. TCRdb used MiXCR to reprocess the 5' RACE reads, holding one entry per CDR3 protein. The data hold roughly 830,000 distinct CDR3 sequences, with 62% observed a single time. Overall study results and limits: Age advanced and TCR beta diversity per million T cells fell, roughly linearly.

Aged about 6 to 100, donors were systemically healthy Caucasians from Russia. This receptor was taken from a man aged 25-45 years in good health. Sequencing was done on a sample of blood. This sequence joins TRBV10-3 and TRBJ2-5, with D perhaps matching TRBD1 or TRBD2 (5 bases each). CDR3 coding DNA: TGTGCCATCAGTGAAGAGGGGCGAGGGACCCAGTACTTC. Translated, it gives CAISEEGRGTQYF.